The 10 T cell receptor beta chains reported below all come from one sample, sequenced in a study of blood T cell repertoires in COVID-19. TCRdb's table, derived via immunoSEQ multiplex PCR, lists solely in-frame clones and lacks some. The sample consists of a few hundred thousand clones, more than 65% of them appearing once. Sequencing input: peripheral blood. These receptors came from a woman under 30 with acute or convalescent COVID-19.

The V gene is TRBV4-3, the J gene TRBJ1-4; D may be TRBD1 (5 bases). Germline-derived CDR1 and CDR2 are LGHNA and YSLEER. Trimming took 0 bases from V and 5 from J, leaving 10 bases between them. The CDR3 runs to 15 residues. The CDR3 reads CASSQDWAGNEKLFF. In nucleotides, the CDR3 is TGCGCCAGCAGCCAAGACTGGGCAGGGAATGAAAAACTGTTTTTT.

The rearrangement links TRBV3-1 (or the pseudogene TRBV3-2) to TRBJ1-2; 9 positions agree with TRBD1. J gave up 5 bases and V 1 base, and 8 bases lay outside the gene matches. Germline lookup yields CDR1 LGHDT and CDR2 YNNKEL (reference sequence). CDR3 size: 16 residues. CDR3 bases: TGTGCCAGCAGCCAAGCCCCGGGACAGGGTATGTATGGCTACACCTTC. The encoded protein is CASSQAPGQGMYGYTF.

V gene TRBV5-1 combines with J gene TRBJ1-3, with a possible D match to TRBD1 (5 bases). Trimming shortened V by 2 bases and J by 0 bases, and 9 bases separated the two germline ends. CDR1 SGHRS and CDR2 YFSETQ come from the germline V gene. The CDR3 is 15 amino acids. The CDR3 DNA follows: TGCGCCAGCAGCTTCGACAGCTTCTCTGGAAACACCATATATTTT. As protein: CASSFDSFSGNTIYF. The full variable domain, in which reference TRBV5-1 and TRBJ1-3 provide the parts outside the CDR3, is KAGVTQTPRYLIKTRGQQVTLSCSPISGHRSVSWYQQTPGQGLQFLFEYFSETQRNKGNFPGRFSGRQFSNSRSEMNVSTLELGDSALYLCASSFDSFSGNTIYFGEGSWLTVV.

This clone was counted only a few times. CDR3 amino acids: CASSITGDGGYGYTF. Here the CDR3 DNA reads TGTGCCAGCTCAATTACAGGGGACGGTGGCTATGGCTACACCTTC. The V and J genes are TRBV18 and TRBJ1-2; 7 bases map to TRBD1. The V gene end was trimmed by 5 bases and the J gene end by 4 bases; junction bases not matched to a gene: 10. Germline CDR1 KGHSH, CDR2 LQKENI. This CDR3 region has 15 residues.

The chain couples TRBV19 to TRBJ2-1, with 12 bases aligning to TRBD2. V was clipped by 10 bases and J by 9 bases; unmatched bases: 16. Germline CDR1 reads LNHDA; CDR2 reads SQIVND (reference sequence). The CDR3 has 16 residues. In DNA, the CDR3 is TGTGCCACCCAAGATTCCGGAACTAGCGGGAGGACTGAGCAGTTCTTC. Residues: CATQDSGTSGRTEQFF.

The chain has TRBV29-1 and TRBJ1-1; D uncertain. V dropped 7 bases and J dropped 0 bases, with 9 bases sitting between them. CDR3 length equals 12 residues. Germline V gene lookup returns CDR1 SQVTM and CDR2 ANQGSEA. CDR3 nucleotide sequence: TGCAGCGCAGACACCCTGAACACTGAAGCTTTCTTT. Translated, it gives CSADTLNTEAFF.

This clone was observed a single time. J is TRBJ1-4 and V is TRBV18, with D possibly matching TRBD1 (6 bases). CDR3 size: 16 residues. The V gene's germline CDR1 is KGHSH and CDR2 LQKENI. Trimming removed 1 base from V and 5 bases from J, with 14 bases in between. The CDR3: CASSPRVGQKNEKLFF. The CDR3 DNA reads TGTGCCAGCTCACCACGTGTTGGACAGAAAAATGAAAAACTGTTTTTT.

This clone was seen a handful of times. The J gene is TRBJ1-1, the V gene TRBV2; D is ambiguous. Looked up from germline, CDR1 is SNHLY and CDR2 is FYNNEI. Between the trimmed V and J ends, which lost 4 bases and 11 bases, there was a span of 8 bases. This CDR3 is 10 amino acids long. For the CDR3, the DNA is TGTGCCAGCAGTGCCGGAGGGGCTTTCTTT. Protein product: CASSAGGAFF.

The V and J genes are TRBV15 and TRBJ1-4; no definite D call. Deletions cut 0 bases from V and 7 bases from J, with 12 bases between. There are 15 residues in the CDR3. Germline loops: CDR1 LNHNV, CDR2 YYDKDF (reference sequence). The CDR3 loop reads CATSRDLTVGEKLFF. In DNA, the CDR3 is TGTGCCACCAGCAGAGATCTCACAGTCGGTGAAAAACTGTTTTTT.

The chain has TRBV7-9 and TRBJ1-1; possible D gene TRBD1, 6 bases. The germline V gene has CDR1 SEHNR and CDR2 FQNEAQ (reference sequence). The CDR3 sequence is 13 residues long. V gave up 8 bases and J gave up 4 bases, with 14 bases separating them. Here the CDR3 DNA reads TGTGCCAGCTCGGGCAGGGGTAGCACTGAAGCTTTCTTT. It is translated as CASSGRGSTEAFF. The whole variable domain, filled in from reference TRBV7-9 and TRBJ1-1, reads DTGVSQNPRHKITKRGQNVTFRCDPISEHNRLYWYRQTLGQGPEFLTYFQNEAQLEKSRLLSDRFSAERPKGSFSTLEIQRTEQGDSAMYLCASSGRGSTEAFFGQGTRLTVV.